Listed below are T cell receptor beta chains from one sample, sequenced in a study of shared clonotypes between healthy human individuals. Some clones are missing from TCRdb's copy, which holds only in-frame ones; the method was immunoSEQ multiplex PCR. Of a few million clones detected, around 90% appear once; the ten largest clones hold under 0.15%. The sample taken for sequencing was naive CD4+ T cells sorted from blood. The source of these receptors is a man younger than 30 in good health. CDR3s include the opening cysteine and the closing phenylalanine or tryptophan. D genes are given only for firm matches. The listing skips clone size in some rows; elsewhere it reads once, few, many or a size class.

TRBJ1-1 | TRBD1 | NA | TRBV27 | TGTGCCAGCGCCAGGGACAGGGATTTAGCTGAAGCTTTCTTT | CASARDRDLAEAFF
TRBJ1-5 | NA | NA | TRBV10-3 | TGTGCCATCAGTGAGTCGGGGGGAAGCAATCAGCCCCAGCATTTT | CAISESGGSNQPQHF
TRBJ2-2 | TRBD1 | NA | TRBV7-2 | TGTGCCAGCAGCTTAGCCGGGACAGCTATCACCGGGGAGCTGTTTTTT | CASSLAGTAITGELFF
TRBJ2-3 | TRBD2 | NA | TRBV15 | TGTGCCACCAGCAGAGGCCCCGGACTAGCGGGGCACACAGATACGCAGTATTTT | CATSRGPGLAGHTDTQYF
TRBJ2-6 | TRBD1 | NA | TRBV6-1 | TGTGCCAGCGAGACAGGGGTTTCTGGGGCCAACGTCCTGACTTTC | CASETGVSGANVLTF
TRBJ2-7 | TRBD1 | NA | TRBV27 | TGTGCCAGCAGTTTGGGGACAGAACCTAACGAGCAGTACTTC | CASSLGTEPNEQYF
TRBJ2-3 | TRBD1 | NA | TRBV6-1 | TGTGCCAGCAACACCGGGACAGGGAGGTCAGATACGCAGTATTTT | CASNTGTGRSDTQYF
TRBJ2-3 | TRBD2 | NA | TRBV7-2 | TGTGCCAGCAGCCTAGCGGGAGGACGGGATACGCAGTATTTT | CASSLAGGRDTQYF
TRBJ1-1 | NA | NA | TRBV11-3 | TGTGCCAGCAGCTTAGACAGCACCGAAGCTTTCTTT | CASSLDSTEAFF
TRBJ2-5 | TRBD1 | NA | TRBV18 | TGTGCCAGCTCACCCGGGACAGGTCGCCAAGAGACCCAGTACTTC | CASSPGTGRQETQYF
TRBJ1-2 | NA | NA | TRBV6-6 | TGTGCCAGCAGTTACTCGTATCAGAACTATGGCTACACCTTC | CASSYSYQNYGYTF
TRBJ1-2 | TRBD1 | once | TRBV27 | TGTGCCAGCAGCCGTGGGACAGGATGGTACTATGGCTACACCTTC | CASSRGTGWYYGYTF
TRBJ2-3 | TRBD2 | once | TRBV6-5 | TGTGCCAGCAGTTACCTAGCGGGGGGTGGAGGTGCGCAGTATTTT | CASSYLAGGGGAQYF
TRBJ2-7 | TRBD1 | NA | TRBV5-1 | TGCGCCAGCAGCGAGACAGGGGTGCCCTACGAGCAGTACTTC | CASSETGVPYEQYF
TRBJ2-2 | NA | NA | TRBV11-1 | TGTGCCAGCAGCCGTTCCCCGGGGGCCGGGGAGCTGTTTTTT | CASSRSPGAGELFF
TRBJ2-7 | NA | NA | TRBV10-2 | TGCGCCAGCATAGAGGCAGCCGGAATAGAATACGAGCAGTACTTC | CASIEAAGIEYEQYF
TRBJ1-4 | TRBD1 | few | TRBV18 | TGTGCCAGCTCACCACGACAGGGGATTGAAAAACTGTTTTTT | CASSPRQGIEKLFF
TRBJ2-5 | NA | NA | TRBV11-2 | TGTGCCAGCAGCTTAGGAGAGGCGAGTTTGTCCCAGTACTTC | CASSLGEASLSQYF
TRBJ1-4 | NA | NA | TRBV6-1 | TGTGCCAGCACCATGGGCCCCTATAATGAAAAACTGTTTTTT | CASTMGPYNEKLFF
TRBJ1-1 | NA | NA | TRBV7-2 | TGTGCCAGCAGCTTAGCCGCCCGGGCAGCGAACACTGAAGCTTTCTTT | CASSLAARAANTEAFF
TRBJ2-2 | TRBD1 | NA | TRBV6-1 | TGTGCCAGCATCCAAGACAGGGCTGGAACCGGGGAGCTGTTTTTT | CASIQDRAGTGELFF
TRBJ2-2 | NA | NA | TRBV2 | TGTGCCAGCAGGTCGGATCTCACCGGGGAGCTGTTTTTT | CASRSDLTGELFF
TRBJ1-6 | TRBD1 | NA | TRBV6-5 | TGTGCCAGCGGGACAGGATCAAATTCACCCCTCCACTTT | CASGTGSNSPLHF
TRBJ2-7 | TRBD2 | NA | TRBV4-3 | TGCGCCAGCAGCCAAGAGGGAGGGAGCTACGAGCAGTACTTC | CASSQEGGSYEQYF
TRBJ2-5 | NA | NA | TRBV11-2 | TGTGCCAGCAGCTTGGGAGGGGGTTACCAAGAGACCCAGTACTTC | CASSLGGGYQETQYF
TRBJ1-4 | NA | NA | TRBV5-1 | TGCGCCAGCAGCTCCTCGGCCGCAACTAATGAAAAACTGTTTTTT | CASSSSAATNEKLFF
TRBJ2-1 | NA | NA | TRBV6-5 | TGTGCCAGCAGTTACTCAGACAGGGAGGGTAACAAGCAGTTCTTC | CASSYSDREGNKQFF
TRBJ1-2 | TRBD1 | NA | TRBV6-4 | TGTGCCAGCAGTCCCGGGACAGGAACTTTCTATGGCTACACCTTC | CASSPGTGTFYGYTF
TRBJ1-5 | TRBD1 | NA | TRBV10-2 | TGCGCCAGCAGTGAGTCTCCGGACAGGGGACGGGGCAATCAGCCCCAGCATTTT | CASSESPDRGRGNQPQHF
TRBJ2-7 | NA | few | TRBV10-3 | TGTGCCATCAGAAGGACAGAGGTCTCCTACGAGCAGTACTTC | CAIRRTEVSYEQYF
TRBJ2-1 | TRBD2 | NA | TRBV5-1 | TGCGCCAGCAGTAAGACTAGCGGGAACTACAATGAGCAGTTCTTC | CASSKTSGNYNEQFF